This entry lists 30 T cell receptor beta chains sequenced from one sample in a study of cytomegalovirus exposure and HLA in healthy donors. PCR involved 60 Vbeta and 13 Jbeta primers. Repertoires were generated with immunoSEQ multiplex PCR, while TCRdb's copy carries only in-frame clones and drops some. The repertoire holds about 64,000 clones, with about 61% as singletons. The specimen sequenced was PBMCs. The receptors originated from a woman between 45 and 65 years old in good health and CMV-seronegative.

This clone has a handful of counts. The V and J genes are TRBV7-2 and TRBJ1-5; D perhaps matches TRBD1 (6 bases). The germline V and J ends were trimmed by 1 base and 0 bases, with 19 bases remaining between them. The germline V gene encodes CDR1 SGHTA and CDR2 FQGNSA. The CDR3 runs 19 residues. The chain's CDR3 is CASSLDYPGAGNSNQPQHF. CDR3 DNA: TGTGCCAGCAGCTTAGATTACCCAGGGGCCGGGAATAGCAATCAGCCCCAGCATTTT.

The V call is TRBV5-4, the J call TRBJ2-3; 8 bases are shared with TRBD2. CDR1 and CDR2 from the germline V gene are SGHNT and YYREEE (reference sequence). The CDR3 sequence is 16 residues long. With 2 bases clipped from V and 0 bases from J, the junction kept 5 bases outside the gene matches. This CDR3 is CASSLKASGSTDTQYF. The CDR3, as DNA: TGTGCCAGCAGCTTAAAGGCTAGCGGGAGCACAGATACGCAGTATTTT.

CDR3 DNA sequence: TGTGCCAGCAGTCCCGGGACATTCCACCAGCCCCAGCATTTT. Protein product: CASSPGTFHQPQHF. V usage is TRBV27 and J usage is TRBJ1-5; perhaps TRBD1 as D (6 bases). Germline lookup yields CDR1 MNHEY and CDR2 SMNVEV (reference sequence). This CDR3 has 14 amino acids. Trimming removed 5 bases at V and 7 bases at J, with 15 bases between.

The genes are TRBV7-6 and TRBJ1-4, with D unclear. The CDR3 length is 14 residues. In germline, CDR1 is SGHVS, CDR2 FNYEAQ. V lost 1 base, J lost 1 base, and 4 bases lay in between. Here the CDR3 reads CASSLGGTNEKLFF. CDR3 coding DNA: TGTGCCAGCAGCTTAGGAGGAACTAATGAAAAACTGTTTTTT.

Only a few counts were recorded for this clone. The V gene is TRBV5-5, the J gene TRBJ2-6; tentatively, D is TRBD2 (6 bases). V was clipped by 1 base and J by 2 bases, with 13 bases between them. CDR1 and CDR2 from the germline V gene are SGHKS and YYEKEE (reference sequence). The CDR3 totals 17 residues. The chain's CDR3 is CASSLFGWGAGANVLTF. The CDR3 DNA reads TGTGCCAGCAGCTTGTTCGGATGGGGGGCTGGGGCCAACGTCCTGACTTTC.

The rearrangement links TRBV28 to TRBJ1-5; 7 bases line up with TRBD1. Unmatched junction bases numbered 5, after V lost 6 bases and J lost 0 bases. This CDR3 spans 15 amino acids. The germline V gene encodes CDR1 MDHEN and CDR2 SYDVKM. Written as DNA, the CDR3 is TGTGCCAGCAGCCAACAGGGGTATAGCAATCAGCCCCAGCATTTT. Encoded protein: CASSQQGYSNQPQHF.

The genes are TRBV2 and TRBJ1-1; TRBD1 aligns across 10 bases. CDR3 length: 14 residues. After removal of 3 bases from V and 6 bases from J, the junction contained 4 bases not matched to a gene. The germline V gene encodes CDR1 SNHLY and CDR2 FYNNEI. The CDR3 coding sequence is TGTGCCAGCAGTGACGGGACAGGGGTTCCTGAAGCTTTCTTT. Its translation is CASSDGTGVPEAFF.

This chain uses TRBV9 with TRBJ2-2; 11 bases map to TRBD1. The CDR3 covers 16 residues. Trimming cost V 2 bases and J 4 bases; bases outside gene matches: 4. Germline-derived CDR1 and CDR2 are SGDLS and YYNGEE. DNA for the CDR3: TGTGCCAGCAGCGTTGTGGGGACAGGGGGCACCGGGGAGCTGTTTTTT. This translates into CASSVVGTGGTGELFF.

This rearrangement joins TRBV7-3 to TRBJ2-1; a weak D match, TRBD1 (5 bases). CDR1 and CDR2 (germline): SGHTA, FQGTGA. V gave up 5 bases and J gave up 0 bases, with 14 bases separating them. The CDR3 loop spans 16 amino acids. This chain's CDR3 is CASSLSGAVSYNEQFF. CDR3 DNA: TGTGCCAGCAGCCTAAGTGGGGCGGTCTCCTACAATGAGCAGTTCTTC. Looking up the rest from reference TRBV7-3 and TRBJ2-1 gives the full variable domain: GAGVSQTPSNKVTEKGKYVELRCDPISGHTALYWYRQSLGQGPEFLIYFQGTGAADDSGLPNDRFFAVRPEGSVSTLKIQRTERGDSAVYLCASSLSGAVSYNEQFFGPGTRLTVL.

This clone showed up just a few times. The CDR3 region has the DNA TGTGCCAGCAGTCCGAATGTGGAGGGCACAGATACGCAGTATTTT. As protein: CASSPNVEGTDTQYF. V gene TRBV9 combines with J gene TRBJ2-3, with TRBD2 as a possible D gene (5 bases). Germline assignment: CDR1 SGDLS and CDR2 YYNGEE. V shed 5 bases and J shed 1 base, with 14 bases lying between them. This CDR3 has 15 residues. Full variable domain (remainder filled in from reference TRBV9 and TRBJ2-3): DSGVTQTPKHLITATGQRVTLRCSPRSGDLSVYWYQQSLDQGLQFLIQYYNGEERAKGNILERFSAQQFPDLHSELNLSSLELGDSALYFCASSPNVEGTDTQYFGPGTRLTVL.

The sample holds a few counts of this clone. V is TRBV15 and J is TRBJ1-1; D perhaps matches TRBD1 (5 bases). Per germline, CDR1 LNHNV and CDR2 YYDKDF (reference sequence). The CDR3 extends over 13 amino acids. The V and J ends lost 3 bases and 6 bases respectively, with 11 bases between them. DNA of the CDR3: TGTGCCACCAGCAGGGGACTTGTACCTGAAGCTTTCTTT. Protein product: CATSRGLVPEAFF.

The chain combines TRBV29-1 with TRBJ2-7; D not resolved. V shed 2 bases and J shed 2 bases, with 4 bases lying between them. CDR1 is SQVTM and CDR2 is ANQGSEA in the germline V gene. CDR3 length: 11 residues. The CDR3 sequence is CSVETTYEQYF. CDR3 DNA sequence: TGCAGCGTTGAAACAACCTACGAGCAGTACTTC.

The V gene is TRBV5-4, the J gene TRBJ2-5; 7 bases map to TRBD2. Germline V gene lookup returns CDR1 SGHNT and CDR2 YYREEE (reference sequence). The J segment lost 5 bases and the V segment lost 0 bases, leaving 10 bases of the junction unmatched. This CDR3 has 16 residues. The DNA for the CDR3 is TGTGCCAGCAGCTTGGGTGCCGCGGGAGCCGGGGAGACCCAGTACTTC. Amino acid sequence: CASSLGAAGAGETQYF.

The chain has TRBV25-1 and TRBJ2-7, with 9 bases that match TRBD1. Germline V CDR1 and CDR2: MGHDK, SYGVNS. The V segment lost 5 bases and the J segment 0 bases; nucleotides outside the gene matches: 5. CDR3 length: 15 amino acids. CDR3 bases: TGTGCCAGCAGTTTAACAGGGGGCTCCTCCTACGAGCAGTACTTC. It yields the protein CASSLTGGSSYEQYF.

This chain's CDR3 is CASSLGGSRDEQFF. DNA for the CDR3: TGCGCCAGCAGCTTGGGTGGGAGTCGGGATGAGCAGTTCTTC. The chain recombines TRBV5-1 with TRBJ2-1, with D tentatively TRBD2 (5 bases). Trimming left V 0 bases short and J 8 bases short, with 12 bases between. Germline-derived CDR1 and CDR2 are SGHRS and YFSETQ. CDR3 length equals 14 residues. Complete variable domain (other parts from reference TRBV5-1 and TRBJ2-1): KAGVTQTPRYLIKTRGQQVTLSCSPISGHRSVSWYQQTPGQGLQFLFEYFSETQRNKGNFPGRFSGRQFSNSRSEMNVSTLELGDSALYLCASSLGGSRDEQFFGPGTRLTVL.

This clone was seen only a few times. The chain uses TRBV30 and TRBJ2-3; D perhaps matches TRBD2 (5 bases). The ends were cut back, 5 bases at V and 2 bases at J, with 14 bases in the middle. The germline CDR1 and CDR2 sequences are GTSNPN and SVGIG (reference sequence). This CDR3 contains 14 residues. In DNA form, the CDR3 reads TGTGCCTGGGGCGACGGGGATTCCACAGATACGCAGTATTTT. Amino acids: CAWGDGDSTDTQYF.

This clone was recorded only once. The chain carries TRBV10-3 and TRBJ1-5, with a weak D call TRBD1 (6 bases). The CDR3 runs 15 residues. CDR1 is ENHRY, CDR2 SYGVKD, per germline. Between the trimmed V and J ends, which lost 3 bases and 0 bases, there was a span of 9 bases. The CDR3 reads CAISESTGSNQPQHF. The CDR3 bases are TGTGCCATCAGTGAATCGACAGGTAGCAATCAGCCCCAGCATTTT.

The chain couples TRBV5-1 to TRBJ2-7; TRBD2 agrees at 7 bases. With 2 bases clipped from V and 3 bases from J, the junction kept 5 bases outside the gene matches. This CDR3 contains 14 residues. Germline CDR1 and CDR2: SGHRS and YFSETQ. The CDR3 sequence: CASSFGGSIYEQYF. The CDR3 bases are TGCGCCAGCAGCTTCGGGGGGAGTATCTACGAGCAGTACTTC.

The gene calls are TRBV28 and TRBJ2-4, with 11 positions matching TRBD1. The CDR3 is made up of 14 amino acids. Unmatched junction bases numbered 7, after V lost 6 bases and J lost 9 bases. Germline lookup yields CDR1 MDHEN and CDR2 SYDVKM. CDR3 protein: CASRGWTGGVIQYF. CDR3 in DNA: TGTGCCAGCAGGGGATGGACAGGGGGCGTCATTCAGTACTTC.

The rearrangement uses TRBV6-5 and TRBJ2-7; 10 nucleotides line up with TRBD1. Unmatched junction bases numbered 9, after V lost 6 bases and J lost 4 bases. Germline V gene lookup returns CDR1 MNHEY and CDR2 SVGAGI. The CDR3 runs 15 residues. The CDR3 sequence: CASRGTGTGEYEQYF. The CDR3 DNA sequence: TGTGCCAGCAGGGGGACCGGGACAGGGGAGTACGAGCAGTACTTC.

V gene TRBV7-9 combines with J gene TRBJ1-2; TRBD1 matches at 7 bases. Germline CDR1 and CDR2: SEHNR and FQNEAQ (reference sequence). Losses at the gene ends were 3 bases for V and 7 bases for J; bases not matched to a gene: 8. CDR3 length equals 14 residues. CDR3 protein: CASSFGTDLFGYTF. The CDR3 nucleotides read TGTGCCAGCAGCTTCGGGACAGACCTCTTTGGCTACACCTTC. Full variable domain (outside the CDR3, taken from reference TRBV7-9 and TRBJ1-2): DTGVSQNPRHKITKRGQNVTFRCDPISEHNRLYWYRQTLGQGPEFLTYFQNEAQLEKSRLLSDRFSAERPKGSFSTLEIQRTEQGDSAMYLCASSFGTDLFGYTFGSGTRLTVV.

The J gene is TRBJ2-7, the V gene TRBV6-5; the D gene is possibly TRBD2 (5 bases). V lost 2 bases, J lost 2 bases, and 7 bases lay in between. CDR3 length equals 13 residues. Germline CDR1 is MNHEY and CDR2 is SVGAGI. The CDR3 is CASSYPGTYEQYF. The CDR3 DNA is TGTGCCAGCAGTTACCCCGGGACCTACGAGCAGTACTTC.

CDR3 DNA: TGTGCCAGCAGCTTCGAACAGGGGGGGTATGGCTACACCTTC. Its protein is CASSFEQGGYGYTF. V gene TRBV7-6 combines with J gene TRBJ1-2; 8 bases align to TRBD1. There are 14 residues in the CDR3. The germline gives CDR1 SGHVS, CDR2 FNYEAQ. Trimming cost V 3 bases and J 5 bases; bases outside gene matches: 5.

This sequence joins TRBV6-5 and TRBJ1-5; D unclear. V was clipped by 8 bases and J by 3 bases, with 11 bases between them. Germline CDR1 is MNHEY and CDR2 is SVGAGI. The CDR3 loop spans 13 amino acids. DNA for the CDR3: TGTGCCAGCCAAAGGAGTACCAATCAGCCCCAGCATTTT. Translating gives CASQRSTNQPQHF.

V usage is TRBV15 and J usage is TRBJ1-2; tentatively, D is TRBD1 (5 bases). The CDR3 covers 17 residues. From germline, CDR1 is LNHNV and CDR2 YYDKDF (reference sequence). With 1 base removed from V and 6 bases from J, the gap between germline ends came to 21 bases. The CDR3 region is CATSRALHAGGENGYTF. CDR3 sequence (DNA): TGTGCCACCAGCAGAGCCTTACACGCGGGGGGGGAGAATGGCTACACCTTC.

V is TRBV5-8 and J is TRBJ2-7; 8 bases align to TRBD1. There are 14 residues in the CDR3. Germline V gives CDR1 SGHTS, CDR2 YDEGEE. With 3 bases clipped from V and 3 bases from J, the junction kept 5 bases outside the gene matches. Here the CDR3 DNA reads TGTGCCAGCAGCTCGAGGACAGGGAACTACGAGCAGTACTTC. Translating gives CASSSRTGNYEQYF.

The chain links TRBV29-1 to TRBJ2-3, with TRBD1 identical over 9 bases. V shed 4 bases, J shed 2 bases, and the junction held 1 base outside the gene matches. Per germline, CDR1 SQVTM and CDR2 ANQGSEA. The CDR3 has 13 amino acids. The CDR3 spells CSVGDRATDTQYF. The CDR3 nucleotides are TGCAGCGTTGGGGACAGGGCCACAGATACGCAGTATTTT.

The chain uses TRBV5-1 and TRBJ2-7, with D possibly being TRBD1 (6 bases). Trimming left V 5 bases short and J 6 bases short, with 24 bases between. Per the germline V gene, CDR1 is SGHRS and CDR2 is YFSETQ. The CDR3 sequence is 16 residues long. The CDR3 DNA reads as TGCGCCAGCAGACCTGCCGGTGGGGGCATATTTGGCGAGCAGTACTTC. Its protein is CASRPAGGGIFGEQYF.

The chain has TRBV28 and TRBJ2-3; tentatively, D is TRBD2 (5 bases). V lost 2 bases to trimming and J lost 5 bases, with 14 bases between them. The V gene's germline CDR1 is MDHEN and CDR2 SYDVKM. The CDR3 runs to 15 residues. DNA of the CDR3: TGTGCCAGCAGTTTAATGCAGGCGGGTTTAGATACGCAGTATTTT. This sequence encodes CASSLMQAGLDTQYF.

This clone was seen a handful of times. The chain employs TRBV5-4 and TRBJ2-7, with 11 bases that match TRBD2. Germline CDR1 reads SGHNT; CDR2 reads YYREEE (reference sequence). V trimming: 0 bases; J trimming: 5 bases; junction bases outside the gene matches: 10. CDR3 length equals 17 residues. CDR3: CASSLVPLSGRDDEQYF. CDR3 bases: TGTGCCAGCAGCTTGGTACCCCTTAGCGGGAGGGACGACGAGCAGTACTTC.